Below are 7 T cell receptor beta chains sequenced from a single sample in a study of control samples from healthy donors and cancer patients. The protocol was immunoSEQ multiplex PCR, while the TCRdb copy is restricted to in-frame clones and leaves out a portion. The sample has 25,000 to 35,000 clones, about nine tenths seen once; the top ten hold roughly 12%. Sequencing was performed on PBMCs. These receptors all come from a man between 45 and 60 years old with lung cancer.

The chain joins TRBV10-1 to TRBJ2-7, with a weak D call TRBD1 (5 bases). Between the trimmed V and J ends, which lost 2 bases and 0 bases, there was a span of 11 bases. From germline, CDR1 is WNHNN and CDR2 SYGVQD (reference sequence). The CDR3 runs to 15 residues. This CDR3 is CASSEGPDSSYEQYF. The CDR3 DNA is TGCGCCAGCAGTGAGGGGCCCGACAGCTCCTACGAGCAGTACTTC.

V and J are TRBV2 and TRBJ2-5; tentatively, D is TRBD1 (5 bases). From germline, CDR1 is SNHLY and CDR2 FYNNEI. This CDR3 is built from 13 residues. The germline V and J ends were trimmed by 2 bases and 1 base, with 5 bases remaining between them. CDR3 protein: CASSEQGQETQYF. The CDR3 region has the DNA TGTGCCAGCAGTGAACAGGGCCAAGAGACCCAGTACTTC.

This sequence joins TRBV9 and TRBJ2-5, with TRBD2 matching over 10 bases. Germline-derived CDR1 and CDR2 are SGDLS and YYNGEE. The length of the CDR3 is 15 residues. V trimming: 4 bases; J trimming: 7 bases; junction bases outside the gene matches: 10. In nucleotides, the CDR3 is TGTGCCAGCAGCTTTGAACTAGCGGGGTCGGGGACCCAGTACTTC. As protein: CASSFELAGSGTQYF.

The V gene is TRBV6-2 or TRBV6-3, the J gene TRBJ2-1; 8 bases align to TRBD2. J lost 9 bases, V lost 0 bases, and 7 bases had no gene match. Germline-derived CDR1 and CDR2 are MNHEY and SVGEGT. The CDR3 has 15 residues. This chain's CDR3 is CASSYSGLATVEQFF. Written as DNA, the CDR3 is TGTGCCAGCAGTTACTCAGGACTAGCTACTGTTGAGCAGTTCTTC.

The rearrangement links TRBV4-3 to TRBJ1-2; 9 bases agree with TRBD1. The CDR3 has 15 amino acids. Looked up from germline, CDR1 is LGHNA and CDR2 is YSLEER. V trimming: 1 base; J trimming: 8 bases; junction bases outside the gene matches: 8. The DNA of the CDR3 is TGCGCCAGCAGCCAAGGGGACAGGGATACCGAAGGCTACACCTTC. Translated, it gives CASSQGDRDTEGYTF.

This clone turned up a few times. J is TRBJ1-5 and V is TRBV15; no clear D gene. V was shortened by 1 base and J by 6 bases, with 7 bases between the two germline ends. The CDR3 covers 13 residues. Germline values: CDR1 LNHNV, CDR2 YYDKDF (reference sequence). DNA of the CDR3: TGTGCCACCAGCAGAGTCGTAGGTCAGCCCCAGCATTTT. It encodes CATSRVVGQPQHF. Filled out from reference TRBV15 and TRBJ1-5, the complete variable domain reads DAMVIQNPRYQVTQFGKPVTLSCSQTLNHNVMYWYQQKSSQAPKLLFHYYDKDFNNEADTPDNFQSRRPNTSFCFLDIRSPGLGDTAMYLCATSRVVGQPQHFGDGTRLSIL.

The chain combines TRBV5-5 with TRBJ1-1; TRBD1 is a possible D gene (6 bases). V dropped 2 bases and J dropped 7 bases, with 15 bases sitting between them. The CDR3 covers 14 residues. Per the germline V gene, CDR1 is SGHKS and CDR2 is YYEKEE (reference sequence). The CDR3, as DNA: TGTGCCAGCAGCTTAGGGGGGGCGTTCGGTGAAGCTTTCTTT. Translation gives CASSLGGAFGEAFF.